The clone carrying this T cell receptor beta chain was seen a single time. The target antigen is unknown. The TCR beta CDR3 regions underwent amplification using RNA transcripts as the source. During a first-round RT-PCR of the TCR CDR3, the HTBI primer set was used. TCRdb re-derived calls from the multiplex PCR reads in MiXCR, one entry per CDR3 protein. The sample has hundreds of thousands of distinct CDR3 sequences, 38% seen once; the top ten hold about 9%. The data were obtained in a study of T cells in Graves' hyperthyroidism and ophthalmopathy. Hyperthyroidism was newly diagnosed in patients aged 18 to 65 (duration under 2 months). Notes on the study in general: Most thyroid clonotypes expanded above 0.001 were also detected in blood.

Material for sequencing was blood. This clonotype was sampled from a man aged 18 to 30 with Graves' hyperthyroidism.

CDR3 in DNA: TGTGCCAGCAGCCAGAATGACAGGGACTATGGCTACACCTTC. This translates into CASSQNDRDYGYTF. This chain joins TRBV25-1 and TRBJ1-2; 7 bases are shared with TRBD1. The trim removed 6 bases at V and 3 bases at J, leaving 7 bases unmatched. The germline gives CDR1 MGHDK, CDR2 SYGVNS. The CDR3 has 14 residues.